This TCR beta chain is from a study of blood T cell repertoires in COVID-19. Study-wide context: T cells, B-cell-depleted T cells, or PBMCs provided the cDNA or gDNA that served as material.

Germline V lookup: CDR1 SNHLY, CDR2 FYNNEI. Trimming removed 9 bases from V and 3 bases from J; junction bases left unmatched: 5. CDR3 size: 13 residues. Source study methods: Reference gene primer amplification gave estimated nucleated cell counts. Generated by immunoSEQ multiplex PCR, the TCRdb table keeps only in-frame clones and is missing some. The DNA gave D and trimming, while V, J and clone size come from that table. The table lists about 280,000 clones, approximately 85% of them singletons. The J gene is TRBJ1-5, the V gene TRBV2; 7 bases match TRBD1. The sequenced material came from peripheral blood. The clonotype comes from a human donor in a cohort sampled during active COVID-19. CDR3 in amino acids: CASRQGHNQPQHF. CDR3 nucleotide sequence: TGTGCCAGTAGACAGGGCCACAATCAGCCCCAGCATTTT.